Each of the 15 T cell receptor beta chains below was sequenced from the same sample in a study of cytomegalovirus exposure and HLA in healthy donors. 13 Jbeta primers and 60 Vbeta primers were used for the PCR. The repertoire was sequenced with immunoSEQ multiplex PCR; TCRdb's copy has only in-frame clones and lacks some. The sample holds under 200,000 clones, 87% seen once. Input material: PBMCs. These receptors were obtained from a boy aged 2 to 10 in good health and CMV-seronegative.

The rearrangement links TRBV5-1 to TRBJ2-7; 9 positions match TRBD2. The CDR3 totals 14 residues. Losses at the gene ends were 1 base for V and 4 bases for J; bases not matched to a gene: 3. Germline CDR1 and CDR2: SGHRS and YFSETQ. DNA of the CDR3: TGCGCCAGCAGCTTGCAGCTAGCGGGGTACGAGCAGTACTTC. It yields the protein CASSLQLAGYEQYF.

This chain joins TRBV30 and TRBJ1-2; TRBD1 aligns across 7 bases. Unmatched junction bases numbered 3, after V lost 4 bases and J lost 4 bases. Germline assignment: CDR1 GTSNPN and CDR2 SVGIG (reference sequence). This CDR3 has 12 residues. The CDR3 DNA is TGTGCCTGGACGGGACAGCCCTATGGCTACACCTTC. Encoded protein: CAWTGQPYGYTF.

A single count supports this clone. This chain joins TRBV7-9 and TRBJ1-1, with D uncertain. Trimming stripped 3 bases from V and 8 bases from J, with 10 bases between. There are 12 residues in the CDR3. Per the germline V gene, CDR1 is SEHNR and CDR2 is FQNEAQ (reference sequence). The CDR3 DNA is TGTGCCAGCAGCTTTTACATGGAGGAAGCTTTCTTT. Its protein is CASSFYMEEAFF. Variable domain in full (rest from reference TRBV7-9 and TRBJ1-1): DTGVSQNPRHKITKRGQNVTFRCDPISEHNRLYWYRQTLGQGPEFLTYFQNEAQLEKSRLLSDRFSAERPKGSFSTLEIQRTEQGDSAMYLCASSFYMEEAFFGQGTRLTVV.

This chain joins TRBV27 and TRBJ2-7; 8 bases agree with TRBD1. This CDR3 has 15 amino acids. Germline V gives CDR1 MNHEY, CDR2 SMNVEV (reference sequence). V lost 4 bases to trimming and J lost 4 bases; unmatched junction nucleotides: 9. This CDR3 reads CASSSYQGASYEQYF. CDR3 bases: TGTGCCAGCAGTTCGTACCAGGGGGCTTCGTACGAGCAGTACTTC.

This chain joins TRBV2 and TRBJ2-3; D might be TRBD2 (5 bases). The CDR3 totals 14 residues. Germline loops: CDR1 SNHLY, CDR2 FYNNEI. Trimming cost V 9 bases and J 5 bases, with 18 bases left between them. DNA for the CDR3: TGTGCCAGTACGAGCCGGGGAGAGGGAGATACGCAGTATTTT. Translating gives CASTSRGEGDTQYF.

In regard to this clone: Other DNA sequences within the sample encode an identical CDR3. The J gene is TRBJ2-7, the V gene TRBV19, with a weak D call TRBD1 (5 bases). The CDR3 extends over 14 amino acids. CDR1 and CDR2 from the germline V gene are LNHDA and SQIVND (reference sequence). Trimming removed 5 bases from V and 0 bases from J, with 11 bases in between. The CDR3 protein is CASSAQGSSYEQYF. The CDR3 coding sequence is TGTGCCAGTAGTGCTCAGGGCAGCTCCTACGAGCAGTACTTC.

The chain employs TRBV5-4 and TRBJ2-2, with a tentative D call TRBD2 (6 bases). The CDR3 runs to 15 residues. V lost 1 base to trimming and J lost 4 bases, with 11 bases between them. Germline CDR1 is SGHNT and CDR2 is YYREEE (reference sequence). The CDR3 coding sequence is TGTGCCAGCAGCTTGAGTGGGGGGTCCACCGGGGAGCTGTTTTTT. Its protein product is CASSLSGGSTGELFF.

The CDR3 sequence is CASSTGTVYEQYF. CDR3 DNA sequence: TGTGCCAGCAGCACCGGGACAGTCTACGAGCAGTACTTC. This chain connects TRBV2 to TRBJ2-7; TRBD1 matches at 7 bases. V shed 6 bases and J 3 bases; nucleotides not matched to a gene: 5. From germline, CDR1 is SNHLY and CDR2 FYNNEI. The CDR3 length is 13 residues.

With respect to this clone: The missing conserved phenylalanine or tryptophan at the end of this CDR3 makes a read error likely. It is unclear where the CDR3 begins or ends on the DNA, so no DNA is shown, and the CDR3 is as TCRdb lists it. The V and J genes are TRBV20-1 and TRBJ1-1; no DNA check was done on the table's D call, TRBD1. The CDR3 length is 10 residues, termini included. Germline CDR1 and CDR2: DFQATT and SNEGSKA (reference sequence). CDR3 in amino acids: CSARGDKNPL.

A note on this clone: This sample also contains other DNA sequences that code for the same CDR3. V and J are TRBV7-9 and TRBJ2-1; TRBD1 might be the D (6 bases). The CDR3 totals 11 residues. Trimming removed 4 bases from V and 10 bases from J, with 8 bases in between. Per germline, CDR1 SEHNR and CDR2 FQNEAQ (reference sequence). CDR3 coding DNA: TGTGCCAGCAGCTCCGGACAGGAGCAGTTCTTC. This sequence encodes CASSSGQEQFF.

The genes are TRBV9 and TRBJ2-3; D possibly corresponds to TRBD1 (5 bases). The CDR3 has 13 amino acids. The V gene lost 4 bases and the J gene lost 3 bases, with 9 bases spanning the gap. Germline CDR1 reads SGDLS; CDR2 reads YYNGEE. The CDR3 DNA reads as TGTGCCAGCAGCTCCAGGGTGACAGATACGCAGTATTTT. It is translated as CASSSRVTDTQYF.

The V call is TRBV28, the J call TRBJ1-1; perhaps TRBD1 as D (5 bases). The V and J ends lost 6 bases and 1 base respectively, with 15 bases between them. The CDR3 contains 15 residues. Germline CDR1 reads MDHEN; CDR2 reads SYDVKM. The CDR3 nucleotides read TGTGCCAGCAGGCCGCCGGACACAGGGAACACTGAAGCTTTCTTT. Translated, it gives CASRPPDTGNTEAFF.

This rearrangement joins TRBV15 to TRBJ1-5; TRBD1 matches at 8 bases. Trimming cost V 4 bases and J 2 bases; bases outside gene matches: 1. Germline loops: CDR1 LNHNV, CDR2 YYDKDF (reference sequence). There are 14 residues in the CDR3. The CDR3 nucleotides read TGTGCCACCAGCAAGGGACAGGGCAATCAGCCCCAGCATTTT. It encodes CATSKGQGNQPQHF.

The sample holds one count of this clone. This sequence joins TRBV11-3 and TRBJ2-7; 11 bases are a match to TRBD2. Germline V gene lookup returns CDR1 SGHNT and CDR2 YENEEA. With V trimmed by 5 bases and J by 6 bases, 12 bases remained unmatched. This CDR3 has 16 residues. The CDR3 is CASSPSCTSGSCEQYF. The CDR3 region has the DNA TGTGCCAGCAGCCCCTCTTGTACTAGCGGGAGTTGCGAGCAGTACTTC.

This clone was seen more than once but under ten times. The V and J genes are TRBV18 and TRBJ2-7; 7 bases align to TRBD1. V lost 0 bases to trimming and J lost 4 bases; unmatched junction nucleotides: 3. Per the germline V gene, CDR1 is KGHSH and CDR2 is LQKENI. The CDR3 totals 14 residues. The CDR3: CASSPPGTVYEQYF. DNA for the CDR3: TGTGCCAGCTCACCACCCGGGACAGTTTACGAGCAGTACTTC.